This T cell receptor beta chain was documented in a study of cytomegalovirus exposure and HLA in healthy donors. Amplification used 60 Vbeta primers and 13 Jbeta primers. The protocol was immunoSEQ multiplex PCR, while the TCRdb copy is restricted to in-frame clones and leaves out a portion. The sample contains 93,000 or so clones, approximately 66% of which appear only once. The germline V and J ends were trimmed by 5 bases and 7 bases, with 17 bases remaining between them. The CDR3 runs to 14 residues. Germline lookup yields CDR1 SGHVS and CDR2 FQNEAQ. Study results and caveats: Later on, an analysis showed TCR association rates differing by HLA locus, with DRB1 the most and HLA-C the fewest. Listed as cytomegalovirus-associated were 150 or so TCR beta chains. Rarity marked most TCR sequences, yet some public TCRs occurred in many donors.

Comments on this clone: What it binds is unknown.

This clonotype was obtained from a woman aged 45 to 65 in good health and CMV-seronegative. Material: PBMCs. V and J are TRBV7-8 and TRBJ2-5; D not certain. CDR3 sequence: CASSLGPPSGTQYF. CDR3 coding DNA: TGTGCCAGCAGCCTTGGGCCGCCATCTGGGACCCAGTACTTC.